These 13 T cell receptor beta chains were sequenced from one sample in a study of shared clonotypes between healthy human individuals. Generated by immunoSEQ multiplex PCR, the TCRdb table keeps only in-frame clones and is missing some. The table shows about 2.2 million clones, with around 93% occurring only once. Naive CD8 cells lacked CD45RO and underwent positive selection for CCR7, leaving out terminally differentiated effector memory CD45RA+ cells. Sequencing was carried out using naive CD8+ T cells from PBMCs. The receptors were gathered from a man aged 18 to 30 in good health. Some clones in this sample may be carry-over from other donors' samples.

Only one count was recorded for this clone. The rearrangement links TRBV30 to TRBJ2-3; D remains unclear. Germline V lookup: CDR1 GTSNPN, CDR2 SVGIG (reference sequence). The V and J ends lost 2 bases and 0 bases respectively, with 24 bases between them. The CDR3 runs to 19 residues. The CDR3 sequence: CAWSPSPIFGVRSTDTQYF. The CDR3 coding sequence is TGTGCCTGGAGTCCCTCCCCTATTTTTGGTGTCCGGAGCACAGATACGCAGTATTTT.

This chain connects TRBV5-1 to TRBJ2-3, with D perhaps TRBD1 (5 bases). CDR1 is SGHRS, CDR2 YFSETQ, per germline. With 6 bases removed from V and 0 bases from J, the gap between germline ends came to 20 bases. The CDR3 is 17 amino acids. The CDR3 is CASTFEVRQISTDTQYF. CDR3 sequence (DNA): TGCGCCAGCACCTTTGAGGTTCGACAGATTAGCACAGATACGCAGTATTTT.

This chain connects TRBV29-1 to TRBJ2-7; no clear D. The CDR3 extends over 15 amino acids. The V gene's germline CDR1 is SQVTM and CDR2 ANQGSEA. With 2 bases removed from V and 2 bases from J, the gap between germline ends came to 16 bases. CDR3 residues: CSVEIFGVSPYEQYF. DNA for the CDR3: TGCAGCGTTGAAATTTTTGGGGTCAGCCCCTACGAGCAGTACTTC.

The rearrangement joins TRBV19 to TRBJ2-7; 11 nucleotides line up with TRBD2. The V gene end was trimmed by 9 bases and the J gene end by 6 bases; junction bases not matched to a gene: 10. This CDR3 spans 14 amino acids. Germline CDR1 is LNHDA and CDR2 is SQIVND (reference sequence). In nucleotides, the CDR3 is TGTGCCAGCTCGGGACTAGCGGATTTGAGCGAGCAGTACTTC. Translated, it gives CASSGLADLSEQYF.

This chain uses TRBV20-1 with TRBJ1-1; D is unclear. The CDR3 totals 11 residues. V lost 3 bases, J lost 7 bases, and 9 bases lay in between. Per the germline V gene, CDR1 is DFQATT and CDR2 is SNEGSKA (reference sequence). CDR3 region: CSASLPIEAFF. The CDR3 bases are TGCAGTGCTAGTCTTCCCATTGAAGCTTTCTTT.

The genes are TRBV11-1 and TRBJ2-3; 12 bases fit TRBD2. V lost 8 bases, J lost 2 bases, and 2 bases stayed unmatched. The germline CDR1 and CDR2 sequences are SGHAT and FQDESV (reference sequence). This CDR3 region has 14 residues. CDR3 nucleotides: TGTGCCAGCGGACTAGCGGGACACACAGATACGCAGTATTTT. Translation gives CASGLAGHTDTQYF.

This clone is a singleton in its sample. CDR3 in DNA: TGTGCCAGCAGTTTATCCTGGACATTGACTACCGAGCAGTACTTC. Translation: CASSLSWTLTTEQYF. The rearrangement uses TRBV27 and TRBJ2-7; D tentatively fits TRBD1 or TRBD2 (5 bases each). Trimming cost V 0 bases and J 6 bases, with 15 bases left between them. CDR3 length: 15 residues. Germline V gene data show CDR1 as MNHEY and CDR2 as SMNVEV (reference sequence).

This sequence joins TRBV7-8 and TRBJ2-1; D is perhaps TRBD2 (5 bases). The germline V and J ends were trimmed by 5 bases and 7 bases, with 12 bases remaining between them. The CDR3 is 13 residues long. Germline V gives CDR1 SGHVS, CDR2 FQNEAQ. The CDR3, as DNA: TGTGCCAGCAGCGACCCACTAGTGAATGAGCAGTTCTTC. This sequence encodes CASSDPLVNEQFF.

The J gene is TRBJ1-1, the V gene TRBV27; TRBD1 agrees at 9 bases. There are 15 residues in the CDR3. The germline V gene has CDR1 MNHEY and CDR2 SMNVEV (reference sequence). J lost 4 bases, V lost 6 bases, and 9 bases had no gene match. CDR3 sequence (DNA): TGTGCCAGCAGCTTGGGTCGACAGGGGGTCACTGAAGCTTTCTTT. Its translation is CASSLGRQGVTEAFF.

The V call is TRBV7-3, the J call TRBJ2-7; a weak D match, TRBD1 (5 bases). The CDR3 is 14 amino acids. V lost 2 bases to trimming and J lost 6 bases, with 14 bases between them. The germline gives CDR1 SGHTA, CDR2 FQGTGA. This CDR3 is CASSLGGQGGEQYF. Written as DNA, the CDR3 is TGTGCCAGCAGCTTAGGTGGCCAGGGCGGCGAGCAGTACTTC.

The chain has TRBV7-9 and TRBJ2-7; possible D gene TRBD2, 5 bases. Trimming left V 5 bases short and J 2 bases short, with 13 bases between. The CDR3 loop spans 14 amino acids. Germline V gene data show CDR1 as SEHNR and CDR2 as FQNEAQ (reference sequence). The DNA of the CDR3 is TGTGCCAGCAGCGGGGTAGCGAAAACCTACGAGCAGTACTTC. Its protein product is CASSGVAKTYEQYF.

The gene calls are TRBV29-1 and TRBJ2-1; 7 bases line up with TRBD2. V lost 6 bases and J lost 8; bases outside the gene matches: 7. This CDR3 has 12 residues. Germline V gene sequence: CDR1 SQVTM, CDR2 ANQGSEA. Here the CDR3 reads CSVPRLADEQFF. DNA of the CDR3: TGCAGCGTGCCCCGACTAGCCGATGAGCAGTTCTTC.

The chain carries TRBV4-3 and TRBJ1-3; 7 bases map to TRBD1. J lost 9 bases, V lost 0 bases, and 8 bases had no gene match. The germline V gene encodes CDR1 LGHNA and CDR2 YSLEER. The CDR3 is 15 amino acids. The CDR3 nucleotides are TGCGCCAGCAGCCAAGATAACAGGGGCGTAGGCACCATATATTTT. Translation gives CASSQDNRGVGTIYF.